A single sample gave rise to the 21 T cell receptor beta chains below, sequenced in a study of chemoradiotherapy in HPV16-positive cancers. Profiling relied on immunoSEQ multiplex PCR, and the TCRdb table lists in-frame clones only, not all of them. The sample has 20,000 to 25,000 clones, approximately 93% seen once. Sample acquisition took place from a patient who underwent chemoradiotherapy. Receptor source: a human donor with HPV-associated anogenital cancer.

There are a few counts of this clone. The V and J genes are TRBV4-1 and TRBJ1-1, with D uncertain. From germline, CDR1 is MGHRA and CDR2 YSYEKL. This CDR3 has 13 amino acids. The V end was cut by 4 bases, the J end by 7 bases, with 13 bases between. The CDR3 DNA is TGCGCCAGCAGCCTCTCCCCCCCCTATGAAGCTTTCTTT. It is translated as CASSLSPPYEAFF.

In this sample, this clone turned up once. The V call is TRBV7-2, the J call TRBJ1-5; D not certain. The V end was cut by 0 bases, the J end by 1 base, with 4 bases between. In germline, CDR1 is SGHTA, CDR2 FQGNSA. This CDR3 region has 14 residues. CDR3 sequence reads: CASSLAGSNQPQHF. The CDR3 coding sequence is TGTGCCAGCAGCTTAGCGGGCAGCAATCAGCCCCAGCATTTT.

This clone was seen only once. V is TRBV9 and J is TRBJ2-3; D gene ambiguous. Trimming left V 0 bases short and J 3 bases short, with 11 bases between. Germline CDR1 reads SGDLS; CDR2 reads YYNGEE. The CDR3 extends over 15 amino acids. The CDR3 sequence is CASSVDTVRTDTQYF. CDR3 nucleotides: TGTGCCAGCAGCGTAGACACCGTGAGGACAGATACGCAGTATTTT.

CDR3 sequence reads: CASSQGPVTSGSNNEQFF. DNA of the CDR3: TGCGCCAGCAGCCAAGGTCCGGTAACTAGCGGGAGTAATAATGAGCAGTTCTTC. The chain couples TRBV4-1 to TRBJ2-1; 11 bases fit TRBD2. The ends lost 1 base at V and 7 bases at J; junction bases unmatched: 12. The germline V gene encodes CDR1 MGHRA and CDR2 YSYEKL. The CDR3 runs 18 residues.

This clone was recorded once. The gene calls are TRBV6-1 and TRBJ1-2, with D perhaps matching TRBD1 (5 bases). V gave up 4 bases and J gave up 5 bases, with 14 bases separating them. This CDR3 comprises 14 residues. The germline gives CDR1 MNHNS, CDR2 SASEGT. CDR3 sequence: CASSGGGWEYGYTF. CDR3 bases: TGTGCCAGCAGTGGGGGGGGTTGGGAGTATGGCTACACCTTC.

This chain connects TRBV7-9 to TRBJ1-2; D possibly corresponds to TRBD1 (5 bases). The V gene lost 2 bases and the J gene lost 8 bases, with 21 bases spanning the gap. The germline V gene encodes CDR1 SEHNR and CDR2 FQNEAQ (reference sequence). The CDR3 sequence is 16 residues long. The CDR3 loop is CASSLKNREATGGYTF. The CDR3 coding sequence is TGTGCCAGCAGCTTAAAAAATCGGGAAGCCACAGGAGGCTACACCTTC.

The V gene is TRBV9, the J gene TRBJ2-2, with D hard to call. Between the trimmed V and J ends, which lost 4 bases and 6 bases, there was a span of 22 bases. In germline, CDR1 is SGDLS, CDR2 YYNGEE. The CDR3 is 17 residues long. In DNA form, the CDR3 reads TGTGCCAGCAGCCCCTTTCGAGAAAGTTTAGGGTCCGGGGAGCTGTTTTTT. As protein: CASSPFRESLGSGELFF.

The chain carries TRBV6-6 and TRBJ2-7; D is perhaps TRBD1 or TRBD2 (5 bases each). The CDR3 is made up of 14 amino acids. Trimming left V 4 bases short and J 3 bases short, with 13 bases between. Germline lookup yields CDR1 MNHNY and CDR2 SVGAGI (reference sequence). The CDR3 coding sequence is TGTGCCAGCAGTTTGTTTGGGACCCACTACGAGCAGTACTTC. It is translated as CASSLFGTHYEQYF.

The chain joins TRBV6-1 to TRBJ1-1; D uncertain. V was pared by 5 bases and J by 7 bases, with 11 bases between. From germline, CDR1 is MNHNS and CDR2 SASEGT. The CDR3 is made up of 12 amino acids. The CDR3: CASSFDGSEAFF. The CDR3 DNA is TGTGCCAGCAGTTTCGACGGGAGTGAAGCTTTCTTT.

The rearrangement joins TRBV29-1 to TRBJ2-7; D is possibly TRBD2 (5 bases). Trimming removed 7 bases from V and 3 bases from J, with 7 bases in between. Per the germline V gene, CDR1 is SQVTM and CDR2 is ANQGSEA. This CDR3 comprises 10 residues. CDR3 amino acids: CSAGDYEQYF. Here the CDR3 DNA reads TGCAGCGCCGGGGACTACGAGCAGTACTTC.

The rearrangement uses TRBV13 and TRBJ2-7; D is possibly TRBD1 (6 bases). The germline CDR1 and CDR2 sequences are PRHDT and FYEKMQ (reference sequence). The CDR3 has 15 amino acids. The V and J ends lost 5 bases and 2 bases respectively, with 16 bases between them. Here the CDR3 DNA reads TGTGCCAGCAGCAACAGGGTAACCGGCCCCTACGAGCAGTACTTC. Residues: CASSNRVTGPYEQYF. Complete variable domain (other parts from reference TRBV13 and TRBJ2-7): AAGVIQSPRHLIKEKRETATLKCYPIPRHDTVYWYQQGPGQDPQFLISFYEKMQSDKGSIPDRFSAQQFSDYHSELNMSSLELGDSALYFCASSNRVTGPYEQYFGPGTRLTVT.

This clone was seen just once. J is TRBJ1-2 and V is TRBV6-6; D is unresolved. The CDR3 is 11 residues long. CDR1 is MNHNY and CDR2 is SVGAGI in the germline V gene (reference sequence). Between the trimmed V and J ends, which lost 0 bases and 8 bases, there was a span of 4 bases. The CDR3 DNA reads TGTGCCAGCAGTTACTCATGGGGCTACACCTTC. Its translation: CASSYSWGYTF.

The chain joins TRBV27 to TRBJ1-6, with TRBD1 as a possible D gene (5 bases). With 0 bases removed from V and 5 bases from J, the gap between germline ends came to 5 bases. The CDR3 contains 14 residues. Looked up from germline, CDR1 is MNHEY and CDR2 is SMNVEV (reference sequence). The CDR3 sequence: CASSLSGDNSPLHF. CDR3 coding DNA: TGTGCCAGCAGTTTATCGGGGGATAATTCACCCCTCCACTTT.

The V gene is TRBV7-9, the J gene TRBJ2-6; D is possibly TRBD1 or TRBD2 (5 bases each). Germline values: CDR1 SEHNR, CDR2 FQNEAQ (reference sequence). The CDR3 runs 17 residues. Between the trimmed V and J ends, which lost 6 bases and 0 bases, there was a span of 15 bases. The CDR3 region has the DNA TGTGCCAGCAGGTCCGGGACGGGTTTCTCTGGGGCCAACGTCCTGACTTTC. The encoded protein is CASRSGTGFSGANVLTF.

The chain employs TRBV5-4 and TRBJ2-2, with D possibly TRBD2 on 5 matching bases. V dropped 4 bases and J dropped 0 bases, with 22 bases sitting between them. The CDR3 is 19 residues long. In germline, CDR1 is SGHNT, CDR2 YYREEE (reference sequence). This CDR3 reads CASSPEGPARVSNTGELFF. CDR3 bases: TGTGCCAGCAGCCCAGAAGGGCCAGCGAGGGTATCGAACACCGGGGAGCTGTTTTTT.

The chain joins TRBV5-5 to TRBJ2-7; D is unclear. Germline CDR1 SGHKS, CDR2 YYEKEE (reference sequence). The CDR3 covers 15 residues. Trimming stripped 4 bases from V and 3 bases from J, with 17 bases between. The CDR3 reads CASSLGTSHYYEQYF. The CDR3 region has the DNA TGTGCCAGCAGCCTCGGAACTTCCCACTACTACGAGCAGTACTTC.

The chain joins TRBV19 to TRBJ1-2; D not certain. The length of the CDR3 is 12 residues. Trimming pared 4 bases from V and 3 bases from J, leaving 6 bases between. Germline CDR1 LNHDA, CDR2 SQIVND (reference sequence). The CDR3 DNA reads as TGTGCCAGTAGTAGGCAGTACTATGGCTACACCTTC. It encodes CASSRQYYGYTF. Full variable domain (outside the CDR3, taken from reference TRBV19 and TRBJ1-2): DGGITQSPKYLFRKEGQNVTLSCEQNLNHDAMYWYRQDPGQGLRLIYYSQIVNDFQKGDIAEGYSVSREKKESFPLTVTSAQKNPTAFYLCASSRQYYGYTFGSGTRLTVV.

For the CDR3, the DNA is TGTGCCAGCACCCGCAAACTAGCAGAGACCCAGTACTTC. It specifies CASTRKLAETQYF. This sequence joins TRBV2 and TRBJ2-5; maybe TRBD2 (6 bases). The V end lost 7 bases, the J end lost 4 bases, and 13 bases lay between the germline ends. The CDR3 has 13 residues. Germline assignment: CDR1 SNHLY and CDR2 FYNNEI.

The rearrangement joins TRBV5-1 to TRBJ1-1; 7 bases line up with TRBD1. Trimming at V came to 3 bases and at J to 4 bases, leaving 6 bases not matched to a gene. Germline CDR1 is SGHRS and CDR2 is YFSETQ. The CDR3 has 14 residues. The CDR3 bases are TGCGCCAGCAGCTGGCAAGACAGGGTCACTGAAGCTTTCTTT. Its protein product is CASSWQDRVTEAFF.

The chain uses TRBV5-6 and TRBJ1-6; D may be TRBD1 (6 bases). V was trimmed by 4 bases and J by 3 bases, leaving 11 bases between them. The CDR3 spans 15 residues. Per germline, CDR1 SGHDT and CDR2 YYEEEE. The CDR3 nucleotides are TGTGCCAGCAGCCCCGGGACACGCTATAATTCACCCCTCCACTTT. Amino acid sequence: CASSPGTRYNSPLHF.

This clone was observed a single time. The chain couples TRBV18 to TRBJ1-4, with 8 positions matching TRBD1. V was pared by 8 bases and J by 5 bases, with 4 bases of the junction left unmatched. The CDR3 length is 13 residues. Germline CDR1 KGHSH, CDR2 LQKENI. CDR3 protein: CASLGTGNEKLFF. CDR3 DNA sequence: TGTGCCAGCCTAGGGACAGGCAATGAAAAACTGTTTTTT.